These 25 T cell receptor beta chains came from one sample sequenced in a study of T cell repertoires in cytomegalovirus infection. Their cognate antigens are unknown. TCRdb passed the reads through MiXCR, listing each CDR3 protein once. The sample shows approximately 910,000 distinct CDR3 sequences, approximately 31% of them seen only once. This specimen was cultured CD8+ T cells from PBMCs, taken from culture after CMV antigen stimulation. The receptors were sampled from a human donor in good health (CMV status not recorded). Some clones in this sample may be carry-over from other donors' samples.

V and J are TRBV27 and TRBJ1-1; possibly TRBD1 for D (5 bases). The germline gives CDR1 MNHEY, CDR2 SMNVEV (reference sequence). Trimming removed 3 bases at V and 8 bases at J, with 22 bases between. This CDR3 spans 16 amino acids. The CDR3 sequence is CASSLGDYMDSQEAFF. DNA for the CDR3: TGTGCCAGCAGTTTGGGGGACTACATGGACTCGCAGGAAGCTTTCTTT.

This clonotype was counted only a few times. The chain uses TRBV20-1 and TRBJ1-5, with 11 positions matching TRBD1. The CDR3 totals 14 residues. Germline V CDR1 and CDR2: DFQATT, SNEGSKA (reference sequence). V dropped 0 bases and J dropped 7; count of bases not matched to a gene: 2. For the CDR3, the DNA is TGCAGTGCTAGAGATCGGGACAGGGGGCAGCCCCAGCATTTT. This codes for CSARDRDRGQPQHF.

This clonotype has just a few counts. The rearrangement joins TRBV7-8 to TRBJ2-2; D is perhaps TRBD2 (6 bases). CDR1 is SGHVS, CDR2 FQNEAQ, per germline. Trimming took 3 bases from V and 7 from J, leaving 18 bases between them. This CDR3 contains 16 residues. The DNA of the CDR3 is TGTGCCAGCAGCTTTATCCGGGCTAGCGAGGGCGGGGAGCTGTTTTTT. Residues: CASSFIRASEGGELFF.

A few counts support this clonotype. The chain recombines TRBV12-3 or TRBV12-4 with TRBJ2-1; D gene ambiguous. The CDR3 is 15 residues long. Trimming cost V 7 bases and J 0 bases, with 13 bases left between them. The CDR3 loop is CASTLTVSSYNEQFF. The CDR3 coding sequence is TGTGCCAGCACCTTAACAGTGAGCTCCTACAATGAGCAGTTCTTC.

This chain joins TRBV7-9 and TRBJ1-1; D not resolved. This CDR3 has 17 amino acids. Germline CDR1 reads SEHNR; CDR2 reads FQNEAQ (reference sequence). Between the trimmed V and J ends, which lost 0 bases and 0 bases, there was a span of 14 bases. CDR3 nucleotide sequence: TGTGCCAGCAGCTTAGCCCGGGCCGACACCCTGAACACTGAAGCTTTCTTT. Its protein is CASSLARADTLNTEAFF.

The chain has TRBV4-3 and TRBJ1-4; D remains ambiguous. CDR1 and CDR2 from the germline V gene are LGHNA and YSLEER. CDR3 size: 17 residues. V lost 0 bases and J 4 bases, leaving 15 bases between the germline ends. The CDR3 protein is CASSQDAARQVNEKLFF. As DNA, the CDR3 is TGCGCCAGCAGCCAAGATGCCGCAAGGCAGGTTAATGAAAAACTGTTTTTT.

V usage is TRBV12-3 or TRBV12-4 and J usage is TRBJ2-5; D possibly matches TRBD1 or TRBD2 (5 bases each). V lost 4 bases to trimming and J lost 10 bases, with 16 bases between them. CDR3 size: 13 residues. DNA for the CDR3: TGTGCCAGCAGTTCCGCCGGGACGTACGGCCAGTACTTC. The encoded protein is CASSSAGTYGQYF.

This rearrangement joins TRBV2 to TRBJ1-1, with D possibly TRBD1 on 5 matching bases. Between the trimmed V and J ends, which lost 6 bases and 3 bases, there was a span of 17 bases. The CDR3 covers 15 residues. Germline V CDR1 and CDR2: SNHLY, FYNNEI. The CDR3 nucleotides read TGTGCCAGCAGATTCGGGACGAAGGGTGACACTGAAGCTTTCTTT. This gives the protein CASRFGTKGDTEAFF.

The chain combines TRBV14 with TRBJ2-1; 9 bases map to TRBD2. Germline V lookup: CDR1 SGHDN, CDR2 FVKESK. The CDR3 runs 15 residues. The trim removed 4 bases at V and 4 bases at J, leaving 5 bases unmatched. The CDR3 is CASSRPGLAYNEQFF. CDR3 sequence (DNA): TGTGCCAGCAGCCGCCCGGGACTAGCATACAATGAGCAGTTCTTC.

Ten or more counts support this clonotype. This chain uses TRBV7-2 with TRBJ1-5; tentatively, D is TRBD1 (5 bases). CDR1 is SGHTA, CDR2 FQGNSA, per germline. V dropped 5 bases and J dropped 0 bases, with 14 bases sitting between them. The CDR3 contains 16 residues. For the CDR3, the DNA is TGTGCCAGCAGCCAAGGACACCCATATAGCAATCAGCCCCAGCATTTT. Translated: CASSQGHPYSNQPQHF.

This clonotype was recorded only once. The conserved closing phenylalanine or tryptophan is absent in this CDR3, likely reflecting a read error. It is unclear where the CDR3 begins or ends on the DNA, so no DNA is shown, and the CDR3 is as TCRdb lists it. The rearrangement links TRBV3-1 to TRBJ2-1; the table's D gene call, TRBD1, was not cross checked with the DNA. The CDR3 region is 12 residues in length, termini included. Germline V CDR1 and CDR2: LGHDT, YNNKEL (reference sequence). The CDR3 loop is CASSPMRSGAPP.

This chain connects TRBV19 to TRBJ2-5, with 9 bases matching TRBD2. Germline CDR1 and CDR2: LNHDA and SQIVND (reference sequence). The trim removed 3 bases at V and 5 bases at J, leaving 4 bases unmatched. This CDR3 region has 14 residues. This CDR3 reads CASSIASGAETQYF. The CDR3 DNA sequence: TGTGCCAGTAGTATTGCTAGCGGGGCGGAGACCCAGTACTTC.

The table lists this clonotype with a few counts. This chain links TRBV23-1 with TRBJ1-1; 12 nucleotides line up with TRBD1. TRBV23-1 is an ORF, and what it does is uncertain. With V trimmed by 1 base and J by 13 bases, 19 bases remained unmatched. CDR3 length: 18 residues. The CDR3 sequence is CASSQWVVRDRGPNRGFF. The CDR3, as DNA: TGCGCCAGCAGTCAATGGGTTGTTCGGGACAGGGGGCCGAACCGGGGTTTCTTT.

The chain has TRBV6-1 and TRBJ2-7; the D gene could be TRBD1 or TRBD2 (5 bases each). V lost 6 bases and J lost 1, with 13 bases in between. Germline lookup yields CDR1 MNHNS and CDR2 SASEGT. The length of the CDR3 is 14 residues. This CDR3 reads CASRHPGRSYEQYF. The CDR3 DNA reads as TGTGCCAGCAGGCACCCGGGACGATCCTACGAGCAGTACTTC.

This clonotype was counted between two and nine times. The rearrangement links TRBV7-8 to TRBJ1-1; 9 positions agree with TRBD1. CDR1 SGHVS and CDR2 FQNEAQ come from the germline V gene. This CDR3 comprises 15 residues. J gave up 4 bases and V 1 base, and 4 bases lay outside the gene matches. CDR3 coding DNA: TGTGCCAGCAGCTTAGACAGGGGGCCGCCCACTGAAGCTTTCTTT. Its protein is CASSLDRGPPTEAFF.

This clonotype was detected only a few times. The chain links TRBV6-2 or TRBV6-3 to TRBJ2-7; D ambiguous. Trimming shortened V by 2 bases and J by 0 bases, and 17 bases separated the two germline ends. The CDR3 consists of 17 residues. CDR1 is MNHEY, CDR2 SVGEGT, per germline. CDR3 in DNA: TGTGCCAGCAGTTACAGTTCTGAGAGCGCAAGCTCCTACGAGCAGTACTTC. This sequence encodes CASSYSSESASSYEQYF.

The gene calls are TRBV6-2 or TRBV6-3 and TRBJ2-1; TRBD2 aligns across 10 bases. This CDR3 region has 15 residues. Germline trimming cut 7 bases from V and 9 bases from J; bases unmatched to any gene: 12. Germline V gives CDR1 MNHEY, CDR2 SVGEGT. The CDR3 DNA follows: TGTGCCAGCATGTCGGGGAGCGGGGGGGCGAGTGAGCAGTTCTTC. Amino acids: CASMSGSGGASEQFF.

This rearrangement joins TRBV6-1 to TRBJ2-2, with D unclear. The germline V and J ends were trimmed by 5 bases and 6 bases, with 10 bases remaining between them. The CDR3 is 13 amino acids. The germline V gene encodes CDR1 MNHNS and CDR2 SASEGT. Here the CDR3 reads CASSFPLAGELFF. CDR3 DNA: TGTGCCAGCAGTTTTCCCCTGGCCGGGGAGCTGTTTTTT.

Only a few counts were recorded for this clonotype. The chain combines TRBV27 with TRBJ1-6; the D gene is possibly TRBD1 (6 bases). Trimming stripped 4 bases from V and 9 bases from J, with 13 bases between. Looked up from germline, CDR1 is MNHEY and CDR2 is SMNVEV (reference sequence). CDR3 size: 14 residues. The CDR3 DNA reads TGTGCCAGCAGTTCAGGGGTGGACGGTTCACCCCTCCACTTT. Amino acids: CASSSGVDGSPLHF.

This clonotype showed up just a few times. CDR3 DNA sequence: TGCGCCAGCAGCCGATCCCTGACAGGGAACAAGGACACTGAAGCTTTCTTT. Translated: CASSRSLTGNKDTEAFF. The chain employs TRBV4-1 and TRBJ1-1, with TRBD1 identical over 7 bases. The CDR3 is 17 residues long. The V gene's germline CDR1 is MGHRA and CDR2 YSYEKL. V gave up 4 bases and J gave up 3 bases; unmatched junction bases: 14.

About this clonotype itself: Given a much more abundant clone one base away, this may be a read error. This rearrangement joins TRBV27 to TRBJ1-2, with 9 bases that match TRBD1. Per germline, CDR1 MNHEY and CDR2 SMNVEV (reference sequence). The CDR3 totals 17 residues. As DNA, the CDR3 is TGTGCCAGCAGTTTATCTCCCGGGACAGGGCTTAACTGTGGCTACACCTTC. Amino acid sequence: CASSLSPGTGLNCGYTF.

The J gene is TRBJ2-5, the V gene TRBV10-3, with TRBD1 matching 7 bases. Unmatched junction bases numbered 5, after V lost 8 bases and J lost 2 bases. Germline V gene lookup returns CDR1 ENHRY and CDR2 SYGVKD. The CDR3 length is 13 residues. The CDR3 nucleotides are TGTGCCATCTGGGACAGACTTCAAGAGACCCAGTACTTC. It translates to CAIWDRLQETQYF.

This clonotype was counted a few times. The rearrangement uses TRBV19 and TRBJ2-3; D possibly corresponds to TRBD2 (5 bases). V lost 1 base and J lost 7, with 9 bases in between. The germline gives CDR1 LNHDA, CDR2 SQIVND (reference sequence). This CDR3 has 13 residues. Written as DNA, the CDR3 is TGTGCCAGTAGTATAGGGACTTTTAATACGCAGTATTTT. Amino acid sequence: CASSIGTFNTQYF.

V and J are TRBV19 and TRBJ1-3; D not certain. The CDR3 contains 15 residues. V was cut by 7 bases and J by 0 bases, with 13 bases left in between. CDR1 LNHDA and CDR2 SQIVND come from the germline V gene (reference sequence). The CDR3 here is CASTANGLSGNTIYF. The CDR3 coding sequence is TGTGCCAGTACCGCAAACGGGCTCTCTGGAAACACCATATATTTT. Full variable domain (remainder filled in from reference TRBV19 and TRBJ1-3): DGGITQSPKYLFRKEGQNVTLSCEQNLNHDAMYWYRQDPGQGLRLIYYSQIVNDFQKGDIAEGYSVSREKKESFPLTVTSAQKNPTAFYLCASTANGLSGNTIYFGEGSWLTVV.

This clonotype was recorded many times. Here the CDR3 reads CASSLGSGRLGNEQFF. CDR3 sequence (DNA): TGTGCCAGCAGCTTAGGGTCGGGGCGACTGGGCAATGAGCAGTTCTTC. The chain couples TRBV7-6 to TRBJ2-1; the D gene could be TRBD1 or TRBD2 (5 bases each). CDR3 size: 16 residues. The V gene's germline CDR1 is SGHVS and CDR2 FNYEAQ. The V end lost 1 base, the J end lost 6 bases, and 16 bases lay between the germline ends.